What follows is one TCR beta chain and its context. Its specificity is unknown. This table comes from immunoSEQ multiplex PCR, and its TCRdb copy is limited to in-frame clones, with some not included. The repertoire holds roughly 87,000 clones, with roughly 90% as singletons. Indicated time point: pretreatment peripheral blood. The data were obtained in a study of PD-L1 blockade in urothelial cancer. Study overall: Male sex and bladder-origin urothelial cancer were recorded for about 85% of the roughly 30 patients. Blood was evaluated 3 weeks (second dose) and 6 weeks after therapy began. Peripheral blood specimens exhibited a median yield of approximately 150,000 T cells. Whole-study findings and limits: At 3 weeks on treatment, tumor-associated clones expanded more with durable benefit.

This sequence was found in a woman aged 80 or older with urothelial cancer. Sequencing was performed on PBMCs, taken around atezolizumab (anti-PD-L1) treatment.

CDR3 region: CASRQGPQPQHF. In nucleotides, the CDR3 is TGTGCCAGCAGGCAGGGTCCTCAGCCCCAGCATTTT. This chain links TRBV28 with TRBJ1-5, with D possibly TRBD1 on 5 matching bases. V shed 6 bases and J shed 6 bases, with 9 bases lying between them. This CDR3 has 12 amino acids. The V gene's germline CDR1 is MDHEN and CDR2 SYDVKM.